The T cell receptor (beta chain) under discussion was sequenced for a study of glioma-infiltrating T cells. The CDR3 totals 15 residues. Trimming left V 5 bases short and J 2 bases short, with 15 bases between. TCR alpha and beta CDR3 regions were amplified from RNA using iRepertoire nested multiplex PCR. Via MiXCR, TCRdb re-called the multiplex PCR reads, giving one row per CDR3 protein. The sample consists of tens of thousands of distinct CDR3 sequences, roughly 23% of them appearing once. A note on this clonotype: This may come from a read error, since a much larger clone is one base off.

The chain has TRBV12-3 or TRBV12-4 and TRBJ1-1, with a weak D call TRBD1 (5 bases). Input material: glioma tissue, nonneoplastic brain tissue, or PBMCs (not recorded which). The sequence derives from a human donor with low-grade glioma or glioblastoma, undergoing nonglioma brain surgery, or in good health (not recorded which). The CDR3 protein is CASSPPDTINTEAFF. CDR3 bases: TGTGCCAGCAGTCCCCCGGACACGATAAACACTGAAGCTTTCTTT.